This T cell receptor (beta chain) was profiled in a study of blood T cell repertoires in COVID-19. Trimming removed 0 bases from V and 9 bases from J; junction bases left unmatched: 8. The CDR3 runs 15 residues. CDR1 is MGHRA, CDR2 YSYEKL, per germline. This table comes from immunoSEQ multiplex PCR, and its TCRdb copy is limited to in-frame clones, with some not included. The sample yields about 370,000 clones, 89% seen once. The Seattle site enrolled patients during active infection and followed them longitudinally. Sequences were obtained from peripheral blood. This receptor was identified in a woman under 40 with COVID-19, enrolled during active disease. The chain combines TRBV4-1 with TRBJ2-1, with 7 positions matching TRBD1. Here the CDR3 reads CASSQDRDRAGEQFF. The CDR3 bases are TGCGCCAGCAGCCAAGATCGCGACAGGGCTGGTGAGCAGTTCTTC.